These 8 T cell receptor beta chains share one sample of origin, sequenced in a study of T-cell reconstitution after alpha-beta-depleted transplantation in children. Library preparation (for TCRbeta) was performed with unique molecular identifiers. TCRdb re-analysed the PCR reads in MiXCR, keeping a single row per CDR3 protein. The sample has about 610,000 distinct CDR3 sequences; 10% are singletons. Sequences were derived from PBMCs from the stem cell graft donor, sampled from the stem cell graft. The receptors stem from a human donor who donated a stem cell graft to a child with acute myeloid leukemia.

The chain employs TRBV12-5 and TRBJ1-2; perhaps TRBD1 as D (5 bases). V was cut by 6 bases and J by 3 bases, with 11 bases left in between. Germline lookup yields CDR1 LGHNT and CDR2 FRNRAP. The CDR3 sequence is 13 residues long. The CDR3 loop is CASGRGLDYGYTF. The CDR3 region has the DNA TGTGCTAGTGGACGGGGACTTGACTATGGCTACACCTTC.

The rearrangement links TRBV20-1 to TRBJ2-3; TRBD1 matches 7 bases. After removal of 6 bases from V and 3 bases from J, the junction contained 12 bases not matched to a gene. The germline CDR1 and CDR2 sequences are DFQATT and SNEGSKA (reference sequence). This CDR3 has 15 amino acids. CDR3 bases: TGCAGTGCAACAAGGGGGCTAGATCAAACAGATACGCAGTATTTT. This encodes CSATRGLDQTDTQYF.

The sample holds a few counts of this clonotype. The rearrangement links TRBV12-3 or TRBV12-4 to TRBJ2-4, with 9 bases aligning to TRBD1. The CDR3 runs 15 residues. The V and J ends lost 5 bases and 5 bases, in that order; junction bases with no gene match: 7. The CDR3 is CASSQGQGSENIQYF. Written as DNA, the CDR3 is TGTGCCAGCAGTCAAGGACAGGGGAGCGAAAACATTCAGTACTTC.

The CDR3 loop reads CASSLAFSVEQYF. The CDR3 bases are TGTGCCAGCAGCTTAGCCTTTAGCGTCGAGCAGTACTTC. The gene calls are TRBV7-2 and TRBJ2-7, with D tentatively TRBD2 (5 bases). The germline V gene encodes CDR1 SGHTA and CDR2 FQGNSA. Trimming cost V 0 bases and J 6 bases, with 9 bases left between them. The CDR3 spans 13 residues.

This clonotype was counted between two and nine times. The rearrangement links TRBV7-8 to TRBJ1-6; weak D call: TRBD1 (5 bases). Germline V gene sequence: CDR1 SGHVS, CDR2 FQNEAQ. V was clipped by 1 base and J by 6 bases, with 13 bases between them. The CDR3 contains 16 residues. The CDR3 nucleotides read TGTGCCAGCAGCTTAGTAGGGCAGGGAGGTAATTCACCCCTCCACTTT. Protein product: CASSLVGQGGNSPLHF.

This clonotype has a count of ten or more. The J gene is TRBJ1-5, the V gene TRBV20-1; D not resolved. V was trimmed by 0 bases and J by 4 bases, leaving 7 bases between them. CDR1 DFQATT and CDR2 SNEGSKA come from the germline V gene (reference sequence). The CDR3 totals 13 residues. The CDR3 DNA is TGCAGTGCTAGAGATCCCCGGAATCAGCCCCAGCATTTT. This sequence encodes CSARDPRNQPQHF.

V usage is TRBV20-1 and J usage is TRBJ2-1; the D call may be TRBD1 or TRBD2 (6 bases each). Per germline, CDR1 DFQATT and CDR2 SNEGSKA (reference sequence). V was trimmed by 4 bases and J by 3 bases, leaving 19 bases between them. This CDR3 has 16 amino acids. CDR3 nucleotide sequence: TGCAGTGCTACCCTTAGGGGGGCCCTACACTACAATGAGCAGTTCTTC. Translating gives CSATLRGALHYNEQFF.

This chain links TRBV4-3 with TRBJ1-4; D is uncertain. Trimming took off 4 bases at V and 1 base at J, with 10 bases between the two ends. In germline, CDR1 is LGHNA, CDR2 YSLEER. The CDR3 is 15 amino acids. CDR3 protein: CASSPNPGTNEKLFF. DNA for the CDR3: TGCGCCAGCAGCCCGAATCCGGGAACTAATGAAAAACTGTTTTTT.